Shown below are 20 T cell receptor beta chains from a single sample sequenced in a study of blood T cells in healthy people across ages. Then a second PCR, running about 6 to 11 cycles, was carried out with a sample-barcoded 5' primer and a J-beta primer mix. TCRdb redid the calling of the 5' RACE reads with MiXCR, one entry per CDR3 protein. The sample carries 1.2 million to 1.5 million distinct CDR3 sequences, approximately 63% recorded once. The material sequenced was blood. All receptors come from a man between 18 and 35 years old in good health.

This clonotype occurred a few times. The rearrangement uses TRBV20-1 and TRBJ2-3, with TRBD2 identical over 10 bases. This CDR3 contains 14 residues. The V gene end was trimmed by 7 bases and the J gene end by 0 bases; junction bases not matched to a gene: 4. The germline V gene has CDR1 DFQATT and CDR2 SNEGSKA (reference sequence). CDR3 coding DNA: TGCAGTGTTCTAGCGGGGGCTAGCACAGATACGCAGTATTTT. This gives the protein CSVLAGASTDTQYF.

The CDR3 coding sequence is TGTGCCAGCAGTGACAGGCCGGGGCTGATTGATACGCAGTATTTT. It is translated as CASSDRPGLIDTQYF. The rearrangement uses TRBV2 and TRBJ2-3, with D perhaps TRBD1 or TRBD2 (5 bases each). The CDR3 spans 15 residues. The V and J ends lost 3 bases and 6 bases respectively, with 16 bases between them. Germline V lookup: CDR1 SNHLY, CDR2 FYNNEI.

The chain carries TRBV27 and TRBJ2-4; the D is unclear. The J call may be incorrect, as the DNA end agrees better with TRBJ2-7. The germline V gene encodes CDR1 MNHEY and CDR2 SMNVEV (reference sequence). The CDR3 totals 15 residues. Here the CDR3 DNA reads TGTGCCAGCAGTTTGGTTGCTGGCAGCACCTACGAGCAGTACTTC. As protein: CASSLVAGSTYEQYF.

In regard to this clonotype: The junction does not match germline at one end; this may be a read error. The CDR3 loop reads CASSDGRQSGQGTQYF. For the CDR3, the DNA is TGTGCCAGCAGTGATGGAAGACAGAGTGGCCAAGGGACCCAGTACTTC. J is TRBJ2-5 and V is TRBV6-1; TRBD1 is a possible D gene (5 bases). Germline values: CDR1 MNHNS, CDR2 SASEGT. The CDR3 is 16 residues long.

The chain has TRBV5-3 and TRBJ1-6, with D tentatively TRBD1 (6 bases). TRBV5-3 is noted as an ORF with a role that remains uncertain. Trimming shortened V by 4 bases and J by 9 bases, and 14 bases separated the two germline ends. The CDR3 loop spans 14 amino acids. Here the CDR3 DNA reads TGTGCCAGAAGCCGGACAGTTCTGAGTTCACCCCTCCACTTT. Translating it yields CARSRTVLSSPLHF.

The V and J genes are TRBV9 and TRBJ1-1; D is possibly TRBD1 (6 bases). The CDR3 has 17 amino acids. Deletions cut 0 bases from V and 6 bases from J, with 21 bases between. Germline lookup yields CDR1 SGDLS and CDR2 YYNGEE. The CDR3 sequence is CASSVVVAGEMGAEAFF. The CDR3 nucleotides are TGTGCCAGCAGCGTAGTGGTGGCAGGGGAGATGGGCGCTGAAGCTTTCTTT.

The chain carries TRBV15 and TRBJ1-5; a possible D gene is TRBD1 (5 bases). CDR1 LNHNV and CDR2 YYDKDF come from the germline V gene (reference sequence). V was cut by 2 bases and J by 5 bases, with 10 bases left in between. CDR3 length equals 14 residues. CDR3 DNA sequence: TGTGCCACCAGCAGACCTGACAGCTATCAGCCCCAGCATTTT. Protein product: CATSRPDSYQPQHF.

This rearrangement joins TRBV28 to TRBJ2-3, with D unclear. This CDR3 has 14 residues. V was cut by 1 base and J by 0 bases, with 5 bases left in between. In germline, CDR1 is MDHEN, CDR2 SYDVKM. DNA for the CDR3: TGTGCCAGCAGTTTATATCCAAGCACAGATACGCAGTATTTT. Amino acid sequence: CASSLYPSTDTQYF.

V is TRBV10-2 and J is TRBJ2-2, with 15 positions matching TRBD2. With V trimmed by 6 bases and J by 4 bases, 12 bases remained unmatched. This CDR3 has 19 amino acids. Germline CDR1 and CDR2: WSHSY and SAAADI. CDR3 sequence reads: CASSATGLAGGGSTGELFF. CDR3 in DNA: TGCGCCAGCAGCGCGACGGGACTAGCGGGAGGAGGTAGCACCGGGGAGCTGTTTTTT.

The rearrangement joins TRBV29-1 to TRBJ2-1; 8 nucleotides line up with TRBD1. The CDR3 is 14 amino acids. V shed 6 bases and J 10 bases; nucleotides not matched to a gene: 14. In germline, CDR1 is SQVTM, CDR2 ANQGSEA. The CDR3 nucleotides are TGCAGCGTCGGGGGACAGGCTCGATGGGGGGAGCAGTTCTTC. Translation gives CSVGGQARWGEQFF.

Here the CDR3 reads CSARAKGDYGYTF. CDR3 nucleotide sequence: TGCAGTGCTAGAGCTAAGGGGGATTATGGCTACACCTTC. V gene TRBV20-1 combines with J gene TRBJ1-2; maybe TRBD1 (6 bases). Germline V lookup: CDR1 DFQATT, CDR2 SNEGSKA (reference sequence). This CDR3 comprises 13 residues. V was shortened by 1 base and J by 5 bases, with 11 bases between the two germline ends.

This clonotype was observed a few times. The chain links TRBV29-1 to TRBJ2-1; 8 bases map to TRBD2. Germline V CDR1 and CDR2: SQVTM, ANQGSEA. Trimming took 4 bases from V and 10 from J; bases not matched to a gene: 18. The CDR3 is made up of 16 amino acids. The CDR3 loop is CSVGLKYSGTVGEQFF. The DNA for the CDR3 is TGCAGCGTTGGACTGAAGTATAGCGGGACTGTTGGGGAGCAGTTCTTC.

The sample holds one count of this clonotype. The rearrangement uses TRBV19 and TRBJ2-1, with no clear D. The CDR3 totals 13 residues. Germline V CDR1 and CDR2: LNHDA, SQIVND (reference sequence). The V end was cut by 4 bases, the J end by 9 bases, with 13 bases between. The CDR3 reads CASSTLEWGEQFF. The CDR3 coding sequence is TGTGCCAGTAGTACTTTAGAATGGGGTGAGCAGTTCTTC. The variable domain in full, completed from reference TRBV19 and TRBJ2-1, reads DGGITQSPKYLFRKEGQNVTLSCEQNLNHDAMYWYRQDPGQGLRLIYYSQIVNDFQKGDIAEGYSVSREKKESFPLTVTSAQKNPTAFYLCASSTLEWGEQFFGPGTRLTVL.

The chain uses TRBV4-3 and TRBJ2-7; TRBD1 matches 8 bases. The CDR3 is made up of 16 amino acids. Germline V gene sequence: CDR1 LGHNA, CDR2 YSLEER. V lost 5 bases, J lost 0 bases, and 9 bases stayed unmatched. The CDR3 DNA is TGCGCCAGCAGCGGAAACCGGGACAGGAGCTCCTACGAGCAGTACTTC. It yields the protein CASSGNRDRSSYEQYF.

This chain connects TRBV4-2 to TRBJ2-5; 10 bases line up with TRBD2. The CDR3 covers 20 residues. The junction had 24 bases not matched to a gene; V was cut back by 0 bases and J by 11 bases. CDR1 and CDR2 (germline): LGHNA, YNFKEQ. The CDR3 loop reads CASSQEPHTRLAGVNNEQYF. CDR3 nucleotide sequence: TGTGCCAGCAGCCAAGAACCTCATACCCGGCTAGCGGGAGTCAACAATGAGCAGTACTTC.

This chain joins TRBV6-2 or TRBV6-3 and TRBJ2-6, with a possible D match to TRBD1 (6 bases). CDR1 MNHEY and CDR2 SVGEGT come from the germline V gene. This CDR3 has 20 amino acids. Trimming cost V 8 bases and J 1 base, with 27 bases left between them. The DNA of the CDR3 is TGTGCCAGCGGTGATTTATTGGCAGGGGATTCGGAATCTGGGGCCAACGTCCTGACTTTC. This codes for CASGDLLAGDSESGANVLTF.

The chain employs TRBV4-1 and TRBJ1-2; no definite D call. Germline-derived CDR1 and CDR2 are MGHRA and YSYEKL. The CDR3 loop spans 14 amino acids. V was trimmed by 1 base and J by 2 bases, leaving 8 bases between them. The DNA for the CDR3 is TGCGCCAGCAGCCAAGTAGGATTCAACTATGGCTACACCTTC. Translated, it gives CASSQVGFNYGYTF.

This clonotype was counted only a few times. The CDR3 DNA is TGTGCCAGCAGCGCGGACAGAGCCCAAGAGACCCAGTACTTC. Translated: CASSADRAQETQYF. The V gene is TRBV7-9, the J gene TRBJ2-5; TRBD1 might be the D (6 bases). Per germline, CDR1 SEHNR and CDR2 FQNEAQ (reference sequence). The V gene lost 5 bases and the J gene lost 1 base, with 11 bases spanning the gap. The CDR3 has 14 residues.

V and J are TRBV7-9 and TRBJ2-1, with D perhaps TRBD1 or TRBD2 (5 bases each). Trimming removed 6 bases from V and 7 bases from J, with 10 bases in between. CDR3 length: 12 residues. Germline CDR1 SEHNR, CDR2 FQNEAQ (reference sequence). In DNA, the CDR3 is TGTGCCAGCAGAGGGGACGGGAATGAGCAGTTCTTC. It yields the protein CASRGDGNEQFF.

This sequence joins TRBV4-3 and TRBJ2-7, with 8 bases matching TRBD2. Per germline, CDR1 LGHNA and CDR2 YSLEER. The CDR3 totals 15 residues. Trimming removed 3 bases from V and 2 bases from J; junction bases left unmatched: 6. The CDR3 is CASSQDGTRPYEQYF. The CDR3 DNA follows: TGCGCCAGCAGCCAGGACGGGACTAGGCCCTACGAGCAGTACTTC.